This TCR beta chain was sequenced for a study of T cells in Graves' hyperthyroidism and ophthalmopathy (dated by TCRdb to between 2018 and 2021). Context from the whole study: Peripheral blood samples were taken at the time of initial diagnosis, prior to any treatment. A discovery cohort of around 100 patients, roughly 43 with Graves' ophthalmopathy and more than 55 with stable Graves' hyperthyroidism, was used to find distinguishing TCR V-J signatures. Whether ophthalmopathy could be predicted prospectively was tested in an independent validation cohort made up of 18 to 20 hyperthyroidism patients plus 17 patients who later progressed to ophthalmopathy. For training and testing, the 80 to 100 patients in the discovery cohort were randomly divided in a 7:3 ratio. In about 6 Graves' hyperthyroidism patients, the study also compared T-cell repertoires from thyroid tissue with T-cell repertoires from blood. After sampling, hyperthyroidism patients received methimazole starting at 30 mg daily, and ophthalmopathy patients received high-dose intravenous methylprednisolone. The paper describes TCR Vbeta CDR3 sequencing of some 130 peripheral blood samples, made up of approximately 40 ophthalmopathy patients, approximately 73 hyperthyroidism patients and around 17 progressor patients.

Study-level results and caveats: Most expanded thyroid clonotypes (frequency above 0.001) were also detected in blood, a finding suggesting that blood repertoires may reflect thyroid immune responses. In validation, progression to ophthalmopathy was predicted by the model with approximately 67% sensitivity and 72% to 80% specificity, a median of about 6 months before onset. Sample size was not statistically predetermined, and investigators were not blinded to group allocation. A model built on a 13 V-J signature distinguished ophthalmopathy from stable hyperthyroidism, reaching about 89% sensitivity and approximately 83% specificity in cross-validation and 80%/75% in testing.

Stable Graves' hyperthyroidism was defined as the absence of progression to ophthalmopathy over 18 months of follow-up. Hyperthyroidism patients were newly diagnosed, with disease duration under 2 months, and aged 18 to 65 years. Exclusion was applied to patients with uncontrolled infections, other autoimmune diseases, pregnancy or lactation. Diagnoses relied on clinical symptoms, serum thyroxine and TRAb, thyroid ultrasound and orbital computed tomography. Ficoll-Paque density gradient centrifugation was used to isolate PBMCs from about 9 ml of fresh peripheral blood. Total RNA was extracted using Trizol reagent, and RNA quality was assessed on an Agilent 2100 Bioanalyzer. Taken from the germline V gene, the CDR1 and CDR2 loops are SNHLY and FYNNEI. The CDR3 holds 13 amino acids from the cysteine to the phenylalanine. The DNA shown is the 39-base CDR3, in frame from base 1. V was cut back by 4 bases and J by 3 bases, leaving a gap of 8 bases between them.

This clonotype has ten or more counts. Its antigen remains unidentified. No clone much larger than this one lies a single base away; base qualities are absent. Amplification of TCR beta CDR3 regions was carried out from RNA transcripts. The TCR CDR3 was subjected to a first round of RT-PCR using the HTBI primer set and the Qiagen OneStep RT-PCR kit. The libraries were constructed in a second round of multiplex PCR and then size-selected and purified. Paired-end sequencing of the libraries was performed with 100 bp reads on an Illumina HiSeq2000. Regarding the original processing steps: SOAPnuke was used to process the raw data, throwing out any read that contained adapters or uncalled bases, had a mean Phred below 15, or lacked an exact constant-primer or identifier match. High-quality paired reads were merged using COPE v1.2.5, and each unique nucleotide sequence was defined as a clonotype. MiTCR v1.1 was used to align the clonotypes against IMGT TRBV, TRBD and TRBJ reference segments. The analysis was restricted to V-J combinations with a frequency above 0.0001, which together covered roughly 99% of the repertoires. The TCS score was defined as the ratio of F50 (clonal expansion) to E x V (chaos), calculated using BLOSUM62-based TCRdist between CDR3 peptides within each V-J. Welch's t-statistics and random forest reduced fewer than 600 V-J features to 13, which were used in a naive Bayes classifier (R e1071). TCRdb cleaned the public reads at Q25 with fastp, built clones with MiXCR and kept in-frame beta chains. Rows are combined by CDR3 protein, so each entry shows the most common genes and DNA. These V and J calls originate from TCRdb's pipeline instead of the authors' own analysis. In this sample the table shows a few hundred thousand distinct CDR3 sequences, roughly 25% of which occur a single time. 73% of the sample lies in the top ten.

The chain is made from TRBV2 and TRBJ2-3, with a weak D call of TRBD1 (5 bases match). The sample comprised blood. The receptor comes from a man aged 45-65 years with Graves' hyperthyroidism. The CDR3 is CASSVQGTDTQYF. The nucleotides are TGTGCCAGCAGTGTTCAGGGAACAGATACGCAGTATTTT.